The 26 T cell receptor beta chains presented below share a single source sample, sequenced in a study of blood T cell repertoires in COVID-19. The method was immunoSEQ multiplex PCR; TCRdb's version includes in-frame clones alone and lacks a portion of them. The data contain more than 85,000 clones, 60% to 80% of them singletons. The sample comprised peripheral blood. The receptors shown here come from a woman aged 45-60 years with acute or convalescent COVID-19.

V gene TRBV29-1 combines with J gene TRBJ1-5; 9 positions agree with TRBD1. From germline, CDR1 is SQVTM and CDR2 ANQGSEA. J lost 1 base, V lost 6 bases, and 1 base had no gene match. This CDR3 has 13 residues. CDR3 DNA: TGCAGCGTGGGACAGGGAAGCAATCAGCCCCAGCATTTT. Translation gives CSVGQGSNQPQHF.

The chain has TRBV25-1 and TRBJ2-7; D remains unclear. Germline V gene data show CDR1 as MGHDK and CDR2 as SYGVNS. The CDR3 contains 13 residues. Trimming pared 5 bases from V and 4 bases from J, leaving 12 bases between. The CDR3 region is CASSYPPGYEQYF. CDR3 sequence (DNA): TGTGCCAGCAGTTATCCCCCCGGGTACGAGCAGTACTTC.

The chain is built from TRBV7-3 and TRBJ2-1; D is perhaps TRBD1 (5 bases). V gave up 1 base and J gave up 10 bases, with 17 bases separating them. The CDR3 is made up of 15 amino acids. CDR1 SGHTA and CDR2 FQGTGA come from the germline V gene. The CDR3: CASSLMSGREYEQFF. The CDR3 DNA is TGTGCCAGCAGCTTAATGAGTGGCAGGGAATACGAGCAGTTCTTC.

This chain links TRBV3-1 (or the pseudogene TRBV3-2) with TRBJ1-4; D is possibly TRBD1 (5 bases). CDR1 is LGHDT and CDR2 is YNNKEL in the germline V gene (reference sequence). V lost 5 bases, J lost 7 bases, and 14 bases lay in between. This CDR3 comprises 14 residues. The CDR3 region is CASSGDGGSEKLFF. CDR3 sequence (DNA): TGTGCCAGCAGCGGAGACGGGGGAAGTGAAAAACTGTTTTTT.

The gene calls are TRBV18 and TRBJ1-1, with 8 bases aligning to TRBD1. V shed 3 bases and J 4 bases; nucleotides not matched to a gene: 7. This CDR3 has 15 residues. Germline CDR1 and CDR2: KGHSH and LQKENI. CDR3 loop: CASSPSGQGGTEAFF. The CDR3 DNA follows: TGTGCCAGCTCACCCTCCGGACAGGGCGGCACTGAAGCTTTCTTT.

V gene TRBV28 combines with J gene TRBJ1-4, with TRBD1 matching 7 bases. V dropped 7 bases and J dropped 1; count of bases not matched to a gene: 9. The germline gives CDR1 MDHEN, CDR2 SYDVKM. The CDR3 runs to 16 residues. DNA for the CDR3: TGTGCCAGCATCCCGGGACAGCTACTAACTAATGAAAAACTGTTTTTT. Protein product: CASIPGQLLTNEKLFF.

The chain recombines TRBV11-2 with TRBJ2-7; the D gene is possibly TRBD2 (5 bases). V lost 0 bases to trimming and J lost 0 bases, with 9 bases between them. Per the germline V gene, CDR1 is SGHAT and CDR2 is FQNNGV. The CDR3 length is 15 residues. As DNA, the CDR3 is TGTGCCAGCAGCTTAGAGTCGGGGAGCTCCTACGAGCAGTACTTC. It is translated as CASSLESGSSYEQYF. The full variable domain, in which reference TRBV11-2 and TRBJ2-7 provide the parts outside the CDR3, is EAGVAQSPRYKIIEKRQSVAFWCNPISGHATLYWYQQILGQGPKLLIQFQNNGVVDDSQLPKDRFSAERLKGVDSTLKIQPAKLEDSAVYLCASSLESGSSYEQYFGPGTRLTVT.

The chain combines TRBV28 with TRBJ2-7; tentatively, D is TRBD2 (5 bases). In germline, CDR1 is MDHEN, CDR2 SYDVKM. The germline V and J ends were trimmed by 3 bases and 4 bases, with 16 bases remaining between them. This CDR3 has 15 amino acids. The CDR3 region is CASSFSSFGEYEQYF. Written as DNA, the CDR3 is TGTGCCAGCAGTTTTTCATCGTTTGGGGAGTACGAGCAGTACTTC. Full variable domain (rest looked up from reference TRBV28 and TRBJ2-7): DVKVTQSSRYLVKRTGEKVFLECVQDMDHENMFWYRQDPGLGLRLIYFSYDVKMKEKGDIPEGYSVSREKKERFSLILESASTNQTSMYLCASSFSSFGEYEQYFGPGTRLTVT.

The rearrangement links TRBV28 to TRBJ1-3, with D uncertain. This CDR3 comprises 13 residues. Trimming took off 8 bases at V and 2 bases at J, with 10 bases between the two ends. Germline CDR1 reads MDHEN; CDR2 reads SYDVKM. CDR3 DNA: TGTGCCAGCGCTCGGGGTACTGGAAACACCATATATTTT. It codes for CASARGTGNTIYF.

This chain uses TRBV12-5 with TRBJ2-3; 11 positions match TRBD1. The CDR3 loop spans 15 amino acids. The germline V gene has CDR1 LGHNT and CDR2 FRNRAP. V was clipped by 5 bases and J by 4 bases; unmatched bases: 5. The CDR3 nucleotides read TGTGCTAGTGGTCTAGGACAGGGGGCGGCAGATACGCAGTATTTT. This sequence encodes CASGLGQGAADTQYF.

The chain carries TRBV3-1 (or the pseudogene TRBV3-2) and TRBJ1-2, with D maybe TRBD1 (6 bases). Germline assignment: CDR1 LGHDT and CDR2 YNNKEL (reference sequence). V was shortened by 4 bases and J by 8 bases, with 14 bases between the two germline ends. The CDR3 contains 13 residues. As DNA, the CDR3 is TGTGCCAGCAGCCCCCCCGGACAGCGCGGCTACACCTTC. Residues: CASSPPGQRGYTF.

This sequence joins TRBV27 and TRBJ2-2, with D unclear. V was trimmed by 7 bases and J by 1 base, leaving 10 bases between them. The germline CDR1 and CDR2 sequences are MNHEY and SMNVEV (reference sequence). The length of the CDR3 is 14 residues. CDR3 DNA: TGTGCCAGCACCCCCTTTAGGAACACCGGGGAGCTGTTTTTT. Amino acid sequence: CASTPFRNTGELFF.

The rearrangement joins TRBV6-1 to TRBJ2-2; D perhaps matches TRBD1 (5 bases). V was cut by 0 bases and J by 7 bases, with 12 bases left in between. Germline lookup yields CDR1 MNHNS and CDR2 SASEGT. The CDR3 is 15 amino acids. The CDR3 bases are TGTGCCAGCAGTGAAGCTCAGGGCCTGGGCGGGGAGCTGTTTTTT. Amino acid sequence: CASSEAQGLGGELFF.

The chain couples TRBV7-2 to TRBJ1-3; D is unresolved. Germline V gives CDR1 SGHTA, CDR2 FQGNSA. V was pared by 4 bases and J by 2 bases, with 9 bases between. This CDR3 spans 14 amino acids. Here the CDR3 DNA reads TGTGCCAGCAGCTCTGCGTTCCCTGGAAACACCATATATTTT. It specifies CASSSAFPGNTIYF. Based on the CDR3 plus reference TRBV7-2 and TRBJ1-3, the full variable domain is GAGVSQSPSNKVTEKGKDVELRCDPISGHTALYWYRQSLGQGLEFLIYFQGNSAPDKSGLPSDRFSAERTGGSVSTLTIQRTQQEDSAVYLCASSSAFPGNTIYFGEGSWLTVV.

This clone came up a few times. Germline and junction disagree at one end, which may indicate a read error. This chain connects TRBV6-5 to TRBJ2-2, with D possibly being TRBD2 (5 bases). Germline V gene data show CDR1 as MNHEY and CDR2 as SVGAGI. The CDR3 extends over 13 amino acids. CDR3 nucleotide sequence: TGTGCCAGCGGTTATCGGGGCACCGGGGAGCTGTTTTTT. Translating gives CASGYRGTGELFF.

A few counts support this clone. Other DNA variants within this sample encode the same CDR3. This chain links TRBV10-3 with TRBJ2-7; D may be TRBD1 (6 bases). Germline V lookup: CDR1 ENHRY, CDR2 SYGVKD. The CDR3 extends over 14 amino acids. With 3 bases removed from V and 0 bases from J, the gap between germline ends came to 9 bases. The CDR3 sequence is CAISEDRSSYEQYF. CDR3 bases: TGTGCCATCAGTGAAGACAGGAGCTCCTACGAGCAGTACTTC.

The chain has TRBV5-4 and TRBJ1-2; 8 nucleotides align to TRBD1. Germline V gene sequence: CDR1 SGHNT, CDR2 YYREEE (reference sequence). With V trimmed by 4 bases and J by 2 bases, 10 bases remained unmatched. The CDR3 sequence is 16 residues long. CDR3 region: CASSRGQGNLNYGYTF. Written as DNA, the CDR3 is TGTGCCAGCAGCCGAGGACAGGGCAACCTAAACTATGGCTACACCTTC.

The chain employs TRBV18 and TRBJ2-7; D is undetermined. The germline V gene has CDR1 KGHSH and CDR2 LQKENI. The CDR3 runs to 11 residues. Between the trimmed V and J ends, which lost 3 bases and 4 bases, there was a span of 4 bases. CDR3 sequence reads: CASSPQYEQYF. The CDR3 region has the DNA TGTGCCAGCTCACCCCAGTACGAGCAGTACTTC. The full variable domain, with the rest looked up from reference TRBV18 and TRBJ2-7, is NAGVMQNPRHLVRRRGQEARLRCSPMKGHSHVYWYRQLPEEGLKFMVYLQKENIIDESGMPKERFSAEFPKEGPSILRIQQVVRGDSAAYFCASSPQYEQYFGPGTRLTVT.

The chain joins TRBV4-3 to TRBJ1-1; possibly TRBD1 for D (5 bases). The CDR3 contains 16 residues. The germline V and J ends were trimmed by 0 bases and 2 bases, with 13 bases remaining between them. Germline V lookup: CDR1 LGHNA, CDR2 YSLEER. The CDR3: CASSQEQGWENTEAFF. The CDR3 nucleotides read TGCGCCAGCAGCCAAGAGCAGGGCTGGGAAAACACTGAAGCTTTCTTT.

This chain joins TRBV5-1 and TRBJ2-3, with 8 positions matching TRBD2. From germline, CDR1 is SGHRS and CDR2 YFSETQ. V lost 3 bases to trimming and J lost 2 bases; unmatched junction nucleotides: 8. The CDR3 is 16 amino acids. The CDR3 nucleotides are TGCGCCAGCAGCTCATTGGGCGGGGGGCCCACAGATACGCAGTATTTT. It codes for CASSSLGGGPTDTQYF.

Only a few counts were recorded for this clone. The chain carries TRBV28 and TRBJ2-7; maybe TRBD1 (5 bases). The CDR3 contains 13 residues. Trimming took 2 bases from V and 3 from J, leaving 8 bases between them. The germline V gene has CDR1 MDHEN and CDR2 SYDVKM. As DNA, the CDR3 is TGTGCCAGCAGTTTAGGCAGGGACTACGAGCAGTACTTC. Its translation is CASSLGRDYEQYF.

In nucleotides, the CDR3 is TGTGCCAGCAAAAGGACTAGCGGGGCTTCTAGCTCCTACAATGAGCAGTTCTTC. This gives the protein CASKRTSGASSSYNEQFF. This sequence joins TRBV2 and TRBJ2-1, with 12 bases fitting TRBD2. In germline, CDR1 is SNHLY, CDR2 FYNNEI. The CDR3 spans 18 residues. The V segment lost 7 bases and the J segment 0 bases; nucleotides outside the gene matches: 10.

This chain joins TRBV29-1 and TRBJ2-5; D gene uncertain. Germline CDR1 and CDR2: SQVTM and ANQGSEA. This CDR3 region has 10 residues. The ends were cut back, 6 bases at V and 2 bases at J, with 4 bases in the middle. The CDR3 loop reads CSVAQETQYF. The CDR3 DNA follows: TGCAGCGTGGCACAAGAGACCCAGTACTTC.

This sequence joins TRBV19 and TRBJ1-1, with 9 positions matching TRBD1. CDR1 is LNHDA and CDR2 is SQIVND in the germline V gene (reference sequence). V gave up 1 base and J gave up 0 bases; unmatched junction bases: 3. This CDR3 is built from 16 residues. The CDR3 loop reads CASSIAGTGMNTEAFF. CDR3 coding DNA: TGTGCCAGTAGTATAGCCGGGACAGGGATGAACACTGAAGCTTTCTTT.

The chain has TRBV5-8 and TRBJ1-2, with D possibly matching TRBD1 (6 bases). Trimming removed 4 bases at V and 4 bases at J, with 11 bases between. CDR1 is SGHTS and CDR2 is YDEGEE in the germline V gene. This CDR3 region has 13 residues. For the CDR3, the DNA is TGTGCCAGCAGCCCGGACAGAACCTATGGCTACACCTTC. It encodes CASSPDRTYGYTF.

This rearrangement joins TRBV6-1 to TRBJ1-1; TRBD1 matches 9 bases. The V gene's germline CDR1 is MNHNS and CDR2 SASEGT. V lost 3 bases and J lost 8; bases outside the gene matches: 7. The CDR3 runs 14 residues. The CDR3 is CASSDRGGQGEAFF. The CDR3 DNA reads TGTGCCAGCAGTGATAGGGGGGGACAGGGAGAAGCTTTCTTT.